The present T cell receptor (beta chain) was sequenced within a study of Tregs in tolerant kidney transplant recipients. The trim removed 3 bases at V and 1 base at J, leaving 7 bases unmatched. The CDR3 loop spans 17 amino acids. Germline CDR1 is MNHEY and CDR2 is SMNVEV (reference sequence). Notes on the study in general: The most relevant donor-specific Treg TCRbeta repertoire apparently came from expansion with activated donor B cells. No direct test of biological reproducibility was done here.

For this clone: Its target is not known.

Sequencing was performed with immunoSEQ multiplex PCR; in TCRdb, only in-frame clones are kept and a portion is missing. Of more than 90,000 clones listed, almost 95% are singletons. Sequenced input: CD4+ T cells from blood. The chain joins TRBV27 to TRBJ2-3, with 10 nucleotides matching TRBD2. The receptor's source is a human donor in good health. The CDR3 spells CASSLGSGGKRTDTQYF. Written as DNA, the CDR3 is TGTGCCAGCAGTTTGGGTAGCGGGGGGAAACGCACAGATACGCAGTATTTT.